This passage covers 8 T cell receptor beta chains from one sample sequenced in a study of blood T cell repertoires in COVID-19. The assay was immunoSEQ multiplex PCR, and TCRdb's table has in-frame clones only and misses some. The sample holds tens of thousands of clones, under 90% seen once. Input material: peripheral blood. These receptor sequences come from a woman in her 70s with acute or convalescent COVID-19.

The chain links TRBV5-1 to TRBJ1-6; 7 bases are a match to TRBD1. Germline CDR1 and CDR2: SGHRS and YFSETQ. Unmatched junction bases numbered 5, after V lost 5 bases and J lost 6 bases. The CDR3 has 14 amino acids. The CDR3 loop reads CASRSGGSNSPLHF. The CDR3 nucleotides are TGCGCCAGCAGGTCAGGGGGTTCTAATTCACCCCTCCACTTT.

This clone was detected only once. The gene calls are TRBV29-1 and TRBJ2-2; D perhaps matches TRBD2 (7 bases). CDR1 and CDR2 from the germline V gene are SQVTM and ANQGSEA. The CDR3 contains 17 residues. Trimming stripped 6 bases from V and 3 bases from J, with 23 bases between. CDR3 DNA: TGCAGCGTGACCGCGCCAAACGAGGGGGGGCACACCGGGGAGCTGTTTTTT. It yields the protein CSVTAPNEGGHTGELFF.

This chain uses TRBV5-1 with TRBJ1-6; no clear D gene. V was clipped by 0 bases and J by 7 bases, with 14 bases between them. The germline V gene has CDR1 SGHRS and CDR2 YFSETQ. The CDR3 runs to 16 residues. CDR3 residues: CASSLDRGVGNSPLHF. The CDR3 region has the DNA TGCGCCAGCAGCTTGGACCGCGGGGTCGGGAATTCACCCCTCCACTTT. The full variable domain, its missing parts supplied by reference TRBV5-1 and TRBJ1-6, is KAGVTQTPRYLIKTRGQQVTLSCSPISGHRSVSWYQQTPGQGLQFLFEYFSETQRNKGNFPGRFSGRQFSNSRSEMNVSTLELGDSALYLCASSLDRGVGNSPLHFGNGTRLTVT.

The chain recombines TRBV7-9 with TRBJ2-7; the D is unclear. Germline V gene data show CDR1 as SEHNR and CDR2 as FQNEAQ (reference sequence). CDR3 length: 11 amino acids. Trimming took off 2 bases at V and 3 bases at J, with 2 bases between the two ends. The CDR3 DNA reads TGTGCCAGCAGCTTACACTACGAGCAGTACTTC. Translating it yields CASSLHYEQYF.

The CDR3 region is CASSPGGPYNEQFF. Written as DNA, the CDR3 is TGTGCCAGCAGCCCGGGAGGGCCATACAATGAGCAGTTCTTC. The chain has TRBV7-2 and TRBJ2-1, with 8 bases identical to TRBD2. CDR3 length: 14 residues. Per the germline V gene, CDR1 is SGHTA and CDR2 is FQGNSA. The J segment lost 4 bases and the V segment lost 5 bases, leaving 4 bases of the junction unmatched.

The gene calls are TRBV23-1 and TRBJ2-3, with 7 bases aligning to TRBD2. TRBV23-1 is treated as an ORF (open reading frame) with a function not yet certain. CDR3 size: 15 residues. The V segment lost 11 bases and the J segment 1 base; nucleotides outside the gene matches: 12. CDR3 in DNA: TGCGCCGATACTAGCGTCTGTATCGGCACAGATACGCAGTATTTT. Translating gives CADTSVCIGTDTQYF.

This clone was observed once. CDR3 nucleotide sequence: TGTGCCAGCAGACCGACAGGGTTCACCGGGGAGCTGTTTTTT. This translates into CASRPTGFTGELFF. The V and J genes are TRBV6-6 and TRBJ2-2; 7 nucleotides line up with TRBD1. The CDR3 length is 14 residues. The J segment lost 4 bases and the V segment lost 6 bases, leaving 5 bases of the junction unmatched. Germline-derived CDR1 and CDR2 are MNHNY and SVGAGI (reference sequence).

The CDR3 nucleotides read TGTGCCAGCTCACCATTTTCAGGGGGGAATGAAAAACTGTTTTTT. Protein product: CASSPFSGGNEKLFF. The V call is TRBV18, the J call TRBJ1-4, with 7 bases matching TRBD1. The CDR3 is 15 amino acids. CDR1 is KGHSH and CDR2 is LQKENI in the germline V gene. After removal of 2 bases from V and 5 bases from J, the junction contained 5 bases not matched to a gene.